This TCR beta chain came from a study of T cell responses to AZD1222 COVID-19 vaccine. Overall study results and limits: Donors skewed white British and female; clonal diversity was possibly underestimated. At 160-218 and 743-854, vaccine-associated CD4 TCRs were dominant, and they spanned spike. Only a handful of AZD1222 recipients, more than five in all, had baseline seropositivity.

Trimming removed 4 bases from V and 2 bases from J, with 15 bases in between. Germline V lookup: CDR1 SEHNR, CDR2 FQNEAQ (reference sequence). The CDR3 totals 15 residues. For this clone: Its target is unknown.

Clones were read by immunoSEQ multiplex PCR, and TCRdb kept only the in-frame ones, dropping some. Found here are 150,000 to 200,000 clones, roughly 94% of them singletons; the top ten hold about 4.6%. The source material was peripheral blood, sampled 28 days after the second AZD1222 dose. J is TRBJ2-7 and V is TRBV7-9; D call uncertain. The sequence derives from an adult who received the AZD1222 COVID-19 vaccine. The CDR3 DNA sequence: TGTGCCAGCAGCTCCGCCGAGTCAGCTACCTACGAGCAGTACTTC. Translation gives CASSSAESATYEQYF.